Described below is a single T cell receptor beta chain sequence and its context. Generated by immunoSEQ multiplex PCR, the TCRdb table keeps only in-frame clones and is missing some. The sample holds 75,000 to 95,000 clones, around 86% seen once. This entry belongs to a study of OX40 agonist ivuxolimab in advanced cancers. Study summary: Treatment received earlier with anti-PD-1, anti-PD-L1 or anti-CTLA-4 agents was allowed, and 40% had some.

The CDR3 consists of 16 residues. Germline CDR1 reads MDHEN; CDR2 reads SYDVKM. With V trimmed by 2 bases and J by 4 bases, 9 bases remained unmatched. The source of this sequence is an adult with an advanced solid tumor such as melanoma, head and neck, liver or kidney cancer. The chain uses TRBV28 and TRBJ1-1; 8 nucleotides align to TRBD1. This sample comprised CD4+ or CD8+ T cells sorted from blood, obtained in a trial of the OX40 agonist ivuxolimab. CDR3 amino acids: CASSLPNGQGATEAFF. The CDR3 bases are TGTGCCAGCAGTTTACCCAACGGACAGGGCGCCACTGAAGCTTTCTTT.